This T cell receptor (beta chain) was retrieved from a study of Graves' ophthalmopathy and Graves' hyperthyroidism. CDR1 is SGDLS, CDR2 YYNGEE, per germline. This CDR3 has 14 amino acids. V shed 4 bases, J shed 5 bases, and the junction held 6 bases outside the gene matches. As the template, RNA transcripts were used to amplify TCR beta CDR3 regions. HTBI primers were employed in first-round RT-PCR, then a second-round multiplex PCR followed. TCRdb independently ran MiXCR on the multiplex PCR reads; one entry per CDR3 protein. The sample lists around 1.1 million distinct CDR3 sequences; 35% to 40% were seen once. People with hyperthyroidism were aged 18 to 65 and newly diagnosed, under 2 months' duration.

Material: peripheral blood or thyroid tissue (not recorded which). This TCR derives from an adult man with Graves' hyperthyroidism. The chain combines TRBV9 with TRBJ2-5; 9 bases are shared with TRBD2. The CDR3 is CASSPSGRWETQYF. The CDR3 DNA reads as TGTGCCAGCAGCCCGAGCGGGAGGTGGGAGACCCAGTACTTC.